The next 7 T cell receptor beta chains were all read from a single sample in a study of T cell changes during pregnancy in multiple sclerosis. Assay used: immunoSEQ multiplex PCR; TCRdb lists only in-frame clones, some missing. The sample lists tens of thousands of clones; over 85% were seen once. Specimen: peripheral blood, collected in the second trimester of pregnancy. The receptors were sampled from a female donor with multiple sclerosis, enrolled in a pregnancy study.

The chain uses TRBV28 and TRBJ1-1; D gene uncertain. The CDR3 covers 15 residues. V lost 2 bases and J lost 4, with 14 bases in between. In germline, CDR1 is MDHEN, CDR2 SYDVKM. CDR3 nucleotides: TGTGCCAGCAGTTTACGTACGGGAGGTAGCACTGAAGCTTTCTTT. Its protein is CASSLRTGGSTEAFF.

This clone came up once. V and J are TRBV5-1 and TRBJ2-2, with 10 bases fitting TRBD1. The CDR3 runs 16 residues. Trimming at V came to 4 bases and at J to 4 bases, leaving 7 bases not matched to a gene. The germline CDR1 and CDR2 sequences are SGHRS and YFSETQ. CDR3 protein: CASSIGTGAATGELFF. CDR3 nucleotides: TGCGCCAGCAGCATAGGGACAGGGGCGGCCACCGGGGAGCTGTTTTTT.

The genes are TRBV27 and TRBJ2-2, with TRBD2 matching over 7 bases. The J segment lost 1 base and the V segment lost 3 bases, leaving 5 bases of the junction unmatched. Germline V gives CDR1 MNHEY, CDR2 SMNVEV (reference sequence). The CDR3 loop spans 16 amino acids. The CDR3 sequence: CASSLLASGNTGELFF. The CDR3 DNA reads TGTGCCAGCAGTTTGTTGGCTAGCGGGAACACCGGGGAGCTGTTTTTT.

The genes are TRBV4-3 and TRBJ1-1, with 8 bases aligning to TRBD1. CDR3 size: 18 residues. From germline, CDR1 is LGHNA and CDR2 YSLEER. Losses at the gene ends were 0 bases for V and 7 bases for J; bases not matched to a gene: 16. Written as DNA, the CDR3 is TGCGCCAGCAGCCAAGACTTTGGAGATTGGGGGACAGGTGATGAAGCTTTCTTT. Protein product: CASSQDFGDWGTGDEAFF.

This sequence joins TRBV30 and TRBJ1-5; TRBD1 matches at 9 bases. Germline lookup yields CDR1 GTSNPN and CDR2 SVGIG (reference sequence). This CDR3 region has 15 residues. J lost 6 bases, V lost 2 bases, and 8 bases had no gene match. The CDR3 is CAWSLRDRDFQPQHF. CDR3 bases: TGTGCCTGGAGTCTCCGGGACAGGGATTTTCAGCCCCAGCATTTT.

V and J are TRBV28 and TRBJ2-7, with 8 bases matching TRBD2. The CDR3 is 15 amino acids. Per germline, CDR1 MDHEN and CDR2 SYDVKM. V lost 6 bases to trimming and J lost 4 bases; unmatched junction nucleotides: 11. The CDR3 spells CASSPSGSLGYEQYF. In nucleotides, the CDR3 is TGTGCCAGCAGCCCAAGCGGGAGCCTCGGGTACGAGCAGTACTTC.

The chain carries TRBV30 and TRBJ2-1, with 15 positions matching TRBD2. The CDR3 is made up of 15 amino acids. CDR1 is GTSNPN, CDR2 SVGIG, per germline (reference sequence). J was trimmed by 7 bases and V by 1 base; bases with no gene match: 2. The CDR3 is CAWSAGTSGRNEQFF. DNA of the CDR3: TGTGCCTGGAGTGCCGGGACTAGCGGGAGGAATGAGCAGTTCTTC.